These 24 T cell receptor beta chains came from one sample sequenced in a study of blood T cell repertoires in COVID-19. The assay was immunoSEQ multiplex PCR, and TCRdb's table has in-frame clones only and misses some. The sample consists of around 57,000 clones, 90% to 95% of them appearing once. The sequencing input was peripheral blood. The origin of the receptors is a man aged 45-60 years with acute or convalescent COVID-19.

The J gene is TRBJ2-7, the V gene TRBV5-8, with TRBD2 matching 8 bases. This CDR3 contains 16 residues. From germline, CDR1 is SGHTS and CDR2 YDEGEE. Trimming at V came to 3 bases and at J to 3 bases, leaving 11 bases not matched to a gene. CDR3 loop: CASSSLWVAGYYEQYF. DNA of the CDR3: TGTGCCAGCAGCTCCCTTTGGGTAGCGGGATACTACGAGCAGTACTTC.

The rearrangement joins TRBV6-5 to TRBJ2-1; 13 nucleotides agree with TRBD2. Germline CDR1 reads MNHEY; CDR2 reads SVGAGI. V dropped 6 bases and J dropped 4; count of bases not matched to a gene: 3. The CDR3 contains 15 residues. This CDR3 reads CASRQLAGGYNEQFF. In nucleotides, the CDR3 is TGTGCCAGCAGACAACTAGCGGGGGGGTACAATGAGCAGTTCTTC.

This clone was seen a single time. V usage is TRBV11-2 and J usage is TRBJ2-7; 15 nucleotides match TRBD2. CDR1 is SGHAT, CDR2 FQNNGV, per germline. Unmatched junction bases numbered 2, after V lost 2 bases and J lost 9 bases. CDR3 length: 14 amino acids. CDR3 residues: CASSLPGLAGGQYF. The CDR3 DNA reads TGTGCCAGCAGCTTACCGGGACTAGCGGGAGGGCAGTACTTC. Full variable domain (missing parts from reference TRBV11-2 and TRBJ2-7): EAGVAQSPRYKIIEKRQSVAFWCNPISGHATLYWYQQILGQGPKLLIQFQNNGVVDDSQLPKDRFSAERLKGVDSTLKIQPAKLEDSAVYLCASSLPGLAGGQYFGPGTRLTVT.

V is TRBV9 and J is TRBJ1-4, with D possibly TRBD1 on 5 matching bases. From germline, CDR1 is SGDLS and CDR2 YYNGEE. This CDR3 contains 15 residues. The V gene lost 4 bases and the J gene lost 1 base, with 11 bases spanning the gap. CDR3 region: CASSSGGVTNEKLFF. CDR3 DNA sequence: TGTGCCAGCAGCTCCGGGGGGGTAACTAATGAAAAACTGTTTTTT.

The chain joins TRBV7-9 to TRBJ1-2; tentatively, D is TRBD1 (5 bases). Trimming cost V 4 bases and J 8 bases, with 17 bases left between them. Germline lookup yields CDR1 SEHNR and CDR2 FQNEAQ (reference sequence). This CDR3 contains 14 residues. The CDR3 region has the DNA TGTGCCAGCAGCTCGTTTAGGGGAACGGAGGGCTACACCTTC. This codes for CASSSFRGTEGYTF.

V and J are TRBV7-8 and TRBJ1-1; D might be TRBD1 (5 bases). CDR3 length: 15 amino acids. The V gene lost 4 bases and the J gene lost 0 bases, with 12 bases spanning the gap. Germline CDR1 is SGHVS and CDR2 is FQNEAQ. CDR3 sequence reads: CASSSRTMMNTEAFF. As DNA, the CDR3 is TGTGCCAGCAGCTCGAGGACAATGATGAACACTGAAGCTTTCTTT.

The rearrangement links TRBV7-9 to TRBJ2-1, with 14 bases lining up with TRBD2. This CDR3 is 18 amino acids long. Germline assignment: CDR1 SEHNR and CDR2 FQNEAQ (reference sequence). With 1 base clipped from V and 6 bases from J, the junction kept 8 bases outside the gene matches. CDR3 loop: CASSLVLGTSGSSNEQFF. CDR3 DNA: TGTGCCAGCAGCTTAGTCCTTGGGACTAGCGGGAGTTCCAATGAGCAGTTCTTC.

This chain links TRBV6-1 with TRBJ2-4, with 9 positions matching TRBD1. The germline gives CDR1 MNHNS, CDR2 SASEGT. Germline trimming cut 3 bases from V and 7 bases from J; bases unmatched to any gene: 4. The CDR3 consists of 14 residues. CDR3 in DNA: TGTGCCAGCAGTGACGCCGGGACAGGGAACATTCAGTACTTC. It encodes CASSDAGTGNIQYF.

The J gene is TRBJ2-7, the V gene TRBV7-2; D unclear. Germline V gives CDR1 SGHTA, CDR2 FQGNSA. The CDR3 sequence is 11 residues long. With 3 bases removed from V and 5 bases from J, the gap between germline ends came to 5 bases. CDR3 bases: TGTGCCAGCAGCTTTGCTAACGAGCAGTACTTC. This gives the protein CASSFANEQYF.

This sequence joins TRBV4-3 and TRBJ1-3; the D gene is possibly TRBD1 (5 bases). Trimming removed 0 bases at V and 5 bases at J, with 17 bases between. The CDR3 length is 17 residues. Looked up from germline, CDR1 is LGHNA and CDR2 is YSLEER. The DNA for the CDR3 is TGCGCCAGCAGCCAAGATTTTTTCAGGGTGGAACGAAACACCATATATTTT. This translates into CASSQDFFRVERNTIYF.

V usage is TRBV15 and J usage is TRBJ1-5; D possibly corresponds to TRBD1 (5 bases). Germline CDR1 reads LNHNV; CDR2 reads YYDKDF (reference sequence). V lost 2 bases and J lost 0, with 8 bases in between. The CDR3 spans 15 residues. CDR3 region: CATSRRQYSNQPQHF. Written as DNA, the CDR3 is TGTGCCACCAGCAGACGACAGTATAGCAATCAGCCCCAGCATTTT.

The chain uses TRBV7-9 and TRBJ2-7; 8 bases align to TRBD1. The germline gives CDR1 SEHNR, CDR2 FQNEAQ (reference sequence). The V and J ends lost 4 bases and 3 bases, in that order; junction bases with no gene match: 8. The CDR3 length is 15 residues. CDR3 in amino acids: CASSSGQGELYEQYF. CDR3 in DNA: TGTGCCAGCAGCTCTGGACAGGGCGAGCTCTACGAGCAGTACTTC.

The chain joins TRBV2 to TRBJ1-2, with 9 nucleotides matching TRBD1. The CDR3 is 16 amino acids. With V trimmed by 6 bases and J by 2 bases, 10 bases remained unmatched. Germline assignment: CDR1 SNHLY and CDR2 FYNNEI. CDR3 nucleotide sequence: TGTGCCAGCAGCATCTCTGGACAGGGGCCCAACTATGGCTACACCTTC. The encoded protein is CASSISGQGPNYGYTF.

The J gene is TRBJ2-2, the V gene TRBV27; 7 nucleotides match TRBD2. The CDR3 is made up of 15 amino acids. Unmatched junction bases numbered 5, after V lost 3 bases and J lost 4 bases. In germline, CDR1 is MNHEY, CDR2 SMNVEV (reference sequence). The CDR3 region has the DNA TGTGCCAGCAGTTTTCAGCGGGGCCCCACCGGGGAGCTGTTTTTT. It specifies CASSFQRGPTGELFF.

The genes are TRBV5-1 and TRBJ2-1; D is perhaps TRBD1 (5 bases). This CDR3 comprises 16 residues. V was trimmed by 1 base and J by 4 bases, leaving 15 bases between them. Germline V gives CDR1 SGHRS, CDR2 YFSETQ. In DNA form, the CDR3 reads TGCGCCAGCAGCTTGAACGAGCAGGGCCCTTACAATGAGCAGTTCTTC. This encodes CASSLNEQGPYNEQFF.

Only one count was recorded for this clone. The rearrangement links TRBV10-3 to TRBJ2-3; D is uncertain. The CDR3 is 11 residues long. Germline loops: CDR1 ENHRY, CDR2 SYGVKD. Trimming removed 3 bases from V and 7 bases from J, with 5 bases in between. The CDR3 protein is CAISEAHTQYF. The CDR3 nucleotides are TGTGCCATCAGTGAAGCTCATACGCAGTATTTT.

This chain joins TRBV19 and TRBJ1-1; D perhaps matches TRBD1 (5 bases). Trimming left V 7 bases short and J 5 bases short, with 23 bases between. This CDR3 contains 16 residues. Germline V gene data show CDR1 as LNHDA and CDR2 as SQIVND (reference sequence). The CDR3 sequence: CASIQTVEGARTEAFF. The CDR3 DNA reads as TGTGCCAGTATTCAGACGGTAGAAGGGGCGCGGACTGAAGCTTTCTTT.

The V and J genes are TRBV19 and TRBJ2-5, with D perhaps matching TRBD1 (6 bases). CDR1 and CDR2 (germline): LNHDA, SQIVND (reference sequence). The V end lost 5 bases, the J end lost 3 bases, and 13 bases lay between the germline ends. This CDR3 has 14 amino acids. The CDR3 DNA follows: TGTGCCAGTAGTCCCCTCTCAGGGGAAGAGACCCAGTACTTC. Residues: CASSPLSGEETQYF. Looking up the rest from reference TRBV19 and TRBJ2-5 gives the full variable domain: DGGITQSPKYLFRKEGQNVTLSCEQNLNHDAMYWYRQDPGQGLRLIYYSQIVNDFQKGDIAEGYSVSREKKESFPLTVTSAQKNPTAFYLCASSPLSGEETQYFGPGTRLLVL.

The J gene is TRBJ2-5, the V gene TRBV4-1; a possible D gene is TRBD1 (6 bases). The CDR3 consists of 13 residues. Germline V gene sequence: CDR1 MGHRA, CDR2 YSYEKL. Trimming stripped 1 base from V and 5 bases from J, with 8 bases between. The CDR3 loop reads CASSQADRETQYF. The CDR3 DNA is TGCGCCAGCAGCCAAGCTGACAGGGAGACCCAGTACTTC.

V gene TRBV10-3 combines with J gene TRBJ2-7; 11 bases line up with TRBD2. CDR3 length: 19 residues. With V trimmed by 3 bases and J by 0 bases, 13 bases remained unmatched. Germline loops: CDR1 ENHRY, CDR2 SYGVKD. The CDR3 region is CAISDFRTSGLLSSYEQYF. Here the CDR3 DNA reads TGTGCCATCAGTGATTTCAGGACTAGCGGGCTACTTAGCTCCTACGAGCAGTACTTC.

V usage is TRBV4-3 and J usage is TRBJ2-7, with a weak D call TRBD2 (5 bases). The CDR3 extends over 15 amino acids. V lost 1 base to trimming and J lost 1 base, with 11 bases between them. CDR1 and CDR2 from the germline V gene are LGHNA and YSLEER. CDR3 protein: CASSQVRAASYEQYF. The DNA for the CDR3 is TGCGCCAGCAGCCAAGTTCGAGCGGCTTCCTACGAGCAGTACTTC.

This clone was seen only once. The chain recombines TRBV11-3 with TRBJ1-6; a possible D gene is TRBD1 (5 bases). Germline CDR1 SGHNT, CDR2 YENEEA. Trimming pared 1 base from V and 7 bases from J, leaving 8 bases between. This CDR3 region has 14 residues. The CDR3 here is CASSLVGVNSPLHF. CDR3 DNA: TGTGCCAGCAGCTTAGTAGGGGTCAATTCACCCCTCCACTTT.

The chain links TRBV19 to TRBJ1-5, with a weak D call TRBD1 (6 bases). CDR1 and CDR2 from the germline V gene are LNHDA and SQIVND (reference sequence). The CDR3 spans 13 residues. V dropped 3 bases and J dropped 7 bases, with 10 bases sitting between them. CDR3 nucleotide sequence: TGTGCCAGTAGTATTCCGGGGGGCCAGCCCCAGCATTTT. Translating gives CASSIPGGQPQHF. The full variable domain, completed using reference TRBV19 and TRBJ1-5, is DGGITQSPKYLFRKEGQNVTLSCEQNLNHDAMYWYRQDPGQGLRLIYYSQIVNDFQKGDIAEGYSVSREKKESFPLTVTSAQKNPTAFYLCASSIPGGQPQHFGDGTRLSIL.

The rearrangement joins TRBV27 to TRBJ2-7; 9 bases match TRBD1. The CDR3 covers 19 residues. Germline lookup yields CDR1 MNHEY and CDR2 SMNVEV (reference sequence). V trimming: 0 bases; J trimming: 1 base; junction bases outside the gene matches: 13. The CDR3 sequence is CASSLSFGGDRVNSYEQYF. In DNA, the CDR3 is TGTGCCAGCAGTTTATCGTTTGGGGGGGACAGGGTCAATTCCTACGAGCAGTACTTC.